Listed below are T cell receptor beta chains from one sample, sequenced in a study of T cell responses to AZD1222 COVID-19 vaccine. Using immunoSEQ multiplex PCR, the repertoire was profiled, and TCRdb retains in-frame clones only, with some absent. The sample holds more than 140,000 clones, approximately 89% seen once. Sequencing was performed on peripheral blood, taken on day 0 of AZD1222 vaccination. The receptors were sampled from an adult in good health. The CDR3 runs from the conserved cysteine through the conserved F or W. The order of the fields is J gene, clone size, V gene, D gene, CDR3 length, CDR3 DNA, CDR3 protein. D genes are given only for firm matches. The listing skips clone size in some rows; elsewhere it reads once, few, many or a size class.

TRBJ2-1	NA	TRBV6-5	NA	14	TGTGCCAGCAGTTATGACCCAGGGCGGAATGAGCAGTTCTTC	CASSYDPGRNEQFF
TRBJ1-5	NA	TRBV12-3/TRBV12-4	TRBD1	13	TGTGCCAGCAGCCTTCAGGGGGTACAGCCCCAGCATTTT	CASSLQGVQPQHF
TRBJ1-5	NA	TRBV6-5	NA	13	TGTGCCAGCCGGACAGTTGGCAATCAGCCCCAGCATTTT	CASRTVGNQPQHF
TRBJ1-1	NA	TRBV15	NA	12	TGTGCCACTGGACGGAGGGGTACTGAAGCTTTCTTT	CATGRRGTEAFF
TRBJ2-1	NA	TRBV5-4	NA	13	TGTGCCAGCAGCTTTGGGGCGGGGAATGAGCAGTTCTTC	CASSFGAGNEQFF
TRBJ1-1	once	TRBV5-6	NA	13	TGTGCCAGCAGCAATCCAATGAACACTGAAGCTTTCTTT	CASSNPMNTEAFF
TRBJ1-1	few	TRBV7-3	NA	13	TGTGCCAGCAGCTTAATGGGGAACACTGAAGCTTTCTTT	CASSLMGNTEAFF
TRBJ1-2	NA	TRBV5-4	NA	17	TGTGCCAGCAGCTTGGATCTCACGGGGCCGGGGGGTTATGGCTACACCTTC	CASSLDLTGPGGYGYTF
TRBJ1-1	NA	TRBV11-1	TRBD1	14	TGTGCCAGCAGCTTAACAGGGGTAGGCACTGAAGCTTTCTTT	CASSLTGVGTEAFF
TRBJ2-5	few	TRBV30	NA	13	TGTGCCTGGGAGACTGGCTCGGGAAAGACCCAGTACTTC	CAWETGSGKTQYF
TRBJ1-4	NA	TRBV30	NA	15	TGTGCCTCCAATTCAAGGACAGAGGCTTTCGAAAAACTGTTTTTT	CASNSRTEAFEKLFF
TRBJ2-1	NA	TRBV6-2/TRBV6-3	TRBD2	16	TGTGCCAGCAGTTACTTGGGACTAGCGGGATCAGGAGAGCAGTTCTTC	CASSYLGLAGSGEQFF
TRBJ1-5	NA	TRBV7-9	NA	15	TGTGCCAGCAGCTTCGGAGGGGCTAGCAATCAGCCCCAGCATTTT	CASSFGGASNQPQHF
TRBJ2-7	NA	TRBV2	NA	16	TGTGCCAGCAGTAAGTACCTGTACCCCAGCTCCTACGAGCAGTACTTC	CASSKYLYPSSYEQYF
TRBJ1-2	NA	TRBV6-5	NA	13	TGTGCCAGCAGTTACAGGCAGGGCGGTGGCTACACCTTC	CASSYRQGGGYTF
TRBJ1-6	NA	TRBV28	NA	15	TGTGCCACGTGTAATTACAACTACAGAGATTCACCCCTCCACTTT	CATCNYNYRDSPLHF